The rows below give T cell receptor beta chains drawn from one sample of a study of blood T cell repertoires in COVID-19. The assay was immunoSEQ multiplex PCR, and TCRdb's table has in-frame clones only and misses some. Of about 190,000 clones in the sample, less than 90% were seen once. Material for sequencing was peripheral blood. The receptors come from a man aged 30 to 39 with acute or convalescent COVID-19. Both conserved end residues are part of each CDR3. Fields, in order: V gene, D gene, J gene, clone size, CDR3 DNA, CDR3 protein. D genes are given only for firm matches. Clone sizes are given selectively: once, few, many, or a class where the clone is expanded.

v_call: TRBV28; d_call: TRBD2; j_call: TRBJ2-3; clone_size: .; cdr3_nt: TGTGCCAGCAGTTTGGAACTAGCGGGAACAGATACGCAGTATTTT; cdr3_aa: CASSLELAGTDTQYF
v_call: TRBV29-1; d_call: .; j_call: TRBJ2-1; clone_size: .; cdr3_nt: TGCAGCGTTGAATATGAGCACAATGAGCAGTTCTTC; cdr3_aa: CSVEYEHNEQFF
v_call: TRBV6-5; d_call: .; j_call: TRBJ2-7; clone_size: .; cdr3_nt: TGTGCCAGCACCCCCGTGGCGGGGCACGAGCAGTACTTC; cdr3_aa: CASTPVAGHEQYF
v_call: TRBV18; d_call: .; j_call: TRBJ2-3; clone_size: .; cdr3_nt: TGTGCCAGCTCACCACCTAGAAACAGGAGACCAGATACGCAGTATTTT; cdr3_aa: CASSPPRNRRPDTQYF
v_call: TRBV13; d_call: .; j_call: TRBJ1-5; clone_size: .; cdr3_nt: TGTGCCAGCAGCTTAGGGGACACCGGCAATCAGCCCCAGCATTTT; cdr3_aa: CASSLGDTGNQPQHF
v_call: TRBV7-9; d_call: .; j_call: TRBJ1-5; clone_size: .; cdr3_nt: TGTGCCAGCACCGCCGGTAGCAATCAGCCCCAGCATTTT; cdr3_aa: CASTAGSNQPQHF
v_call: TRBV19; d_call: TRBD1; j_call: TRBJ2-7; clone_size: once; cdr3_nt: TGTGCCAGTAGTATCAGGGACAGGACCTACGAGCAGTACTTC; cdr3_aa: CASSIRDRTYEQYF
v_call: TRBV4-2; d_call: .; j_call: TRBJ1-5; clone_size: .; cdr3_nt: TGTGCCAGCAGTTGGGCGGCAGGGTCAGAGAATCAGCCCCAGCATTTT; cdr3_aa: CASSWAAGSENQPQHF
v_call: TRBV7-2; d_call: .; j_call: TRBJ1-5; clone_size: .; cdr3_nt: TGTGCCAGCAGCCTAGGGGGGGGATATCAGCCCCAGCATTTT; cdr3_aa: CASSLGGGYQPQHF
v_call: TRBV7-9; d_call: .; j_call: TRBJ1-2; clone_size: .; cdr3_nt: TGTGCCAGCAGCTTAATCCAGGGAAGAGATGGCTACACCTTC; cdr3_aa: CASSLIQGRDGYTF
v_call: TRBV30; d_call: .; j_call: TRBJ1-4; clone_size: .; cdr3_nt: TGTGCCTGGAAGAGAGGCTTATATAATGAAAAACTGTTTTTT; cdr3_aa: CAWKRGLYNEKLFF
v_call: TRBV5-1; d_call: .; j_call: TRBJ2-2; clone_size: .; cdr3_nt: TGCGCCAGCAGCTTGGGGCCACCTGGGGAGCTGTTTTTT; cdr3_aa: CASSLGPPGELFF
v_call: TRBV19; d_call: TRBD1; j_call: TRBJ1-5; clone_size: once; cdr3_nt: TGTGCCAGTAGTATAGTTCCCATGACAGGGAGGTCAAATCAGCCCCAGCATTTT; cdr3_aa: CASSIVPMTGRSNQPQHF
v_call: TRBV4-1; d_call: .; j_call: TRBJ2-5; clone_size: .; cdr3_nt: TGCGCCAGCAGCCAAGTGGTCCCTTACCAGGGGCAGAAAGAGACCCAGTACTTC; cdr3_aa: CASSQVVPYQGQKETQYF
v_call: TRBV7-8; d_call: TRBD2; j_call: TRBJ2-3; clone_size: few; cdr3_nt: TGTGCCAGCAGCTTATGGGGACTAGCGAGCACAGATACGCAGTATTTT; cdr3_aa: CASSLWGLASTDTQYF
v_call: TRBV13; d_call: .; j_call: TRBJ1-1; clone_size: .; cdr3_nt: TGTGCCAGCAGCAGTACAGGTTCGCGGAACACTGAAGCTTTCTTT; cdr3_aa: CASSSTGSRNTEAFF
v_call: TRBV5-5; d_call: .; j_call: TRBJ1-1; clone_size: .; cdr3_nt: TGTGCCAGCAGCTTGGTATGGAGAAAGAACACTGAAGCTTTCTTT; cdr3_aa: CASSLVWRKNTEAFF
v_call: TRBV18; d_call: .; j_call: TRBJ1-2; clone_size: .; cdr3_nt: TGTGCCAGCTCACCGGGGGCGGACAACTATGGCTACACCTTC; cdr3_aa: CASSPGADNYGYTF
v_call: TRBV28; d_call: TRBD2; j_call: TRBJ2-3; clone_size: .; cdr3_nt: TGTGCCCTCCGGGGGGGCACAGATACGCAGTATTTT; cdr3_aa: CALRGGTDTQYF
v_call: TRBV5-1; d_call: .; j_call: TRBJ2-3; clone_size: .; cdr3_nt: TGCGCCAGCAGCTTGGCTTTGCAGACATCAGATACGCAGTATTTT; cdr3_aa: CASSLALQTSDTQYF
v_call: TRBV5-5; d_call: TRBD2; j_call: TRBJ2-7; clone_size: .; cdr3_nt: TGTGCCAGCAGCTTGGCTTCCACTAGCGGGTACGAGCAGTACTTC; cdr3_aa: CASSLASTSGYEQYF
v_call: TRBV6-5; d_call: .; j_call: TRBJ1-3; clone_size: .; cdr3_nt: TGTGCCAGCAGTTACTCCGGAGAACCCTCTGGAAACACCATATATTTT; cdr3_aa: CASSYSGEPSGNTIYF
v_call: TRBV6-5; d_call: .; j_call: TRBJ1-5; clone_size: once; cdr3_nt: TGTGCCAGCAGTTTACTCCGGGGGGATCAGCCCCAGCATTTT; cdr3_aa: CASSLLRGDQPQHF
v_call: TRBV29-1; d_call: .; j_call: TRBJ2-5; clone_size: .; cdr3_nt: TGCAGCTGTGAGCCACTCGGGGAGACCCAGTACTTC; cdr3_aa: CSCEPLGETQYF
v_call: TRBV4-2; d_call: TRBD1; j_call: TRBJ1-2; clone_size: .; cdr3_nt: TGTGCCAGCAGCCCGGGACAGCTCGATGGCTACACCTTC; cdr3_aa: CASSPGQLDGYTF
v_call: TRBV28; d_call: .; j_call: TRBJ1-5; clone_size: .; cdr3_nt: TGTGCCAGCAGTCGGACAGCGGCCCGTCAGCCCCAGCATTTT; cdr3_aa: CASSRTAARQPQHF
v_call: TRBV5-1; d_call: .; j_call: TRBJ1-2; clone_size: .; cdr3_nt: TGCGCCAGCAGCCAGCTCCCCCCAGCAACCGGGGACTATGGCTACACCTTC; cdr3_aa: CASSQLPPATGDYGYTF
v_call: TRBV30; d_call: .; j_call: TRBJ2-2; clone_size: .; cdr3_nt: TGTGCGAGAGGGCCTCGCTCCGGGGAGCTGTTTTTT; cdr3_aa: CARGPRSGELFF
v_call: TRBV6-2/TRBV6-3; d_call: .; j_call: TRBJ1-2; clone_size: few; cdr3_nt: TGTGCCAGCAGTTACTCCGGGGAACACTATGGCTACACCTTC; cdr3_aa: CASSYSGEHYGYTF
v_call: TRBV19; d_call: TRBD1; j_call: TRBJ1-4; clone_size: .; cdr3_nt: TGTGCCAGTGAGGGACAGGGGGCGAAAAAACTGTTTTTT; cdr3_aa: CASEGQGAKKLFF
v_call: TRBV28; d_call: TRBD2; j_call: TRBJ2-7; clone_size: .; cdr3_nt: TGTGCCAGCAGTGCCGAGGGAGGGAACTCCTACGAGCAGTACTTC; cdr3_aa: CASSAEGGNSYEQYF
v_call: TRBV5-1; d_call: .; j_call: TRBJ1-3; clone_size: .; cdr3_nt: TGCGCCAGCTCGCCGCGGGACTCTGGAAACACCATATATTTT; cdr3_aa: CASSPRDSGNTIYF
v_call: TRBV19; d_call: .; j_call: TRBJ2-1; clone_size: .; cdr3_nt: TGTGCCAGTAGCCGGGACTTGGTTGAAAGGCAGTTCTTC; cdr3_aa: CASSRDLVERQFF
v_call: TRBV18; d_call: .; j_call: TRBJ1-1; clone_size: .; cdr3_nt: TGTGCCAGCTCACCATCAGGAACAATGAACACTGAAGCTTTCTTT; cdr3_aa: CASSPSGTMNTEAFF
v_call: TRBV6-6; d_call: TRBD2; j_call: TRBJ2-7; clone_size: .; cdr3_nt: TGTGCCAGCAGTTCCTGGACTAGCGGGAGCAAAGAGCAGTACTTC; cdr3_aa: CASSSWTSGSKEQYF
v_call: TRBV7-9; d_call: .; j_call: TRBJ2-2; clone_size: .; cdr3_nt: TGTGCCAGCGGGGGGGCGACCACCGGGGAGCTGTTTTTT; cdr3_aa: CASGGATTGELFF
v_call: TRBV28; d_call: .; j_call: TRBJ1-5; clone_size: few; cdr3_nt: TGTGCCAGCAGGCCCAGCGGGGGCTACAATCAGCCCCAGCATTTT; cdr3_aa: CASRPSGGYNQPQHF
v_call: TRBV28; d_call: .; j_call: TRBJ1-5; clone_size: .; cdr3_nt: TGTGCCAGCAGGACGACTCTAACAGGGTACGGGGGGAATCAGCCCCAGCATTTT; cdr3_aa: CASRTTLTGYGGNQPQHF
v_call: TRBV7-9; d_call: TRBD1; j_call: TRBJ1-2; clone_size: .; cdr3_nt: TGTGCCAGCAGCCTCCACCTAGGGGGCACCTATGGCTACACCTTC; cdr3_aa: CASSLHLGGTYGYTF
v_call: TRBV18; d_call: .; j_call: TRBJ2-7; clone_size: .; cdr3_nt: TGTGCCAGCTCACCACACCGGGGTTCCTACGAGCAGTACTTC; cdr3_aa: CASSPHRGSYEQYF
v_call: TRBV27; d_call: TRBD2; j_call: TRBJ2-1; clone_size: .; cdr3_nt: TGTGCCAGCAGTTCCAGGACTAGCGGGAGAATTTACAATGAGCAGTTCTTC; cdr3_aa: CASSSRTSGRIYNEQFF
v_call: TRBV28; d_call: TRBD1; j_call: TRBJ1-5; clone_size: .; cdr3_nt: TGTGCCAGCAGTTTATATGGCAGGGGGGACAATCAGCCCCAGCATTTT; cdr3_aa: CASSLYGRGDNQPQHF
v_call: TRBV18; d_call: .; j_call: TRBJ1-1; clone_size: .; cdr3_nt: TGTGCCAGCTCACCGGTCACTGAGAACACTGAAGCTTTCTTT; cdr3_aa: CASSPVTENTEAFF
v_call: TRBV9; d_call: TRBD1; j_call: TRBJ2-7; clone_size: .; cdr3_nt: TGTGCCAGCAGCAACAGGGACAGGGGGTATTACGAGCAGTACTTC; cdr3_aa: CASSNRDRGYYEQYF
v_call: TRBV7-9; d_call: .; j_call: TRBJ1-1; clone_size: .; cdr3_nt: TGTGCCAGCAGCCTTCTTGAGGTGAACACTGAAGCTTTCTTT; cdr3_aa: CASSLLEVNTEAFF
v_call: TRBV6-9; d_call: .; j_call: TRBJ2-1; clone_size: .; cdr3_nt: TGTGCCAGCAGTTATACCACTCGCGGAGAAAGGAATGAGCAGTTCTTC; cdr3_aa: CASSYTTRGERNEQFF
v_call: TRBV30; d_call: TRBD1; j_call: TRBJ1-2; clone_size: .; cdr3_nt: TGTGCCTCGAACTCGAGGACAGGGGGCACTAACTATGGCTACACCTTC; cdr3_aa: CASNSRTGGTNYGYTF
v_call: TRBV2; d_call: TRBD1; j_call: TRBJ1-5; clone_size: .; cdr3_nt: TGTGCCAGCATGGGACAGGGGCTTCGCAATCAGCCCCAGCATTTT; cdr3_aa: CASMGQGLRNQPQHF
v_call: TRBV4-1; d_call: .; j_call: TRBJ1-5; clone_size: .; cdr3_nt: TGCGCCAGCAGCCAAGGAGGCCAGTTCAATCAGCCCCAGCATTTT; cdr3_aa: CASSQGGQFNQPQHF
v_call: TRBV11-2; d_call: .; j_call: TRBJ1-3; clone_size: once; cdr3_nt: TGTGCCAGCAGCTTAGACAGGGTATCTGGAAACACCATATATTTT; cdr3_aa: CASSLDRVSGNTIYF
v_call: TRBV2; d_call: TRBD2; j_call: TRBJ2-5; clone_size: .; cdr3_nt: TGTGCCAGCAGGTCGACTAGCGGGGGTTCGGTGACCCAGTACTTC; cdr3_aa: CASRSTSGGSVTQYF
v_call: TRBV5-1; d_call: TRBD2; j_call: TRBJ2-1; clone_size: .; cdr3_nt: TGCGCCAGCAGCTCTTGGACTAGCGATCAGGATGAGCAGTTCTTC; cdr3_aa: CASSSWTSDQDEQFF
v_call: TRBV4-2; d_call: .; j_call: TRBJ1-2; clone_size: .; cdr3_nt: TGTGCCAGCAGCCAAGATGGGGGCGGCTATGGCTACACCTTC; cdr3_aa: CASSQDGGGYGYTF
v_call: TRBV9; d_call: TRBD2; j_call: TRBJ2-1; clone_size: once; cdr3_nt: TGTGCCAGCAGCACTAGCGGGAGGGCCTACAATGAGCAGTTCTTC; cdr3_aa: CASSTSGRAYNEQFF
v_call: TRBV5-1; d_call: TRBD1; j_call: TRBJ1-4; clone_size: .; cdr3_nt: TGCGCCAGCAGCCGAACAGGGGCGGGCGTTAGTGAAAAACTGTTTTTT; cdr3_aa: CASSRTGAGVSEKLFF